A selection of T cell receptor beta chains follows, all from one sample in a study of beta chain features in type 1 diabetes. TCRdb's table, derived via immunoSEQ multiplex PCR, lists solely in-frame clones and lacks some. The table includes hundreds of thousands of clones, over 12% detected once. Sequenced: naive CD4+ T cells from blood. The source of these receptors is a man between 18 and 35 years old with type 1 diabetes. Each CDR3 is given with its conserved first and last residue. The D gene is left open where the match is weak. Clone size appears in some rows only: once, few, many, or a class for an expanded clone.

CDR3nt: TGTGCCAGCAGACGTCAGGGGGCAACTGGGGAAAAACTGTTTTTT
CDR3aa: CASRRQGATGEKLFF
len: 15
v_gene: TRBV6-5
abundance: .
j_gene: TRBJ1-4
d_gene: TRBD1

CDR3nt: TGTGCCAGCAGCTACGGACAGGGCCCTAACACTGAAGCTTTCTTT
CDR3aa: CASSYGQGPNTEAFF
len: 15
v_gene: TRBV7-9
abundance: few
j_gene: TRBJ1-1
d_gene: TRBD1

CDR3nt: TGTGCCAGCAGCGGCTACGGTAGGACAGTTCGAAAGAACTATGGCTACACCTTC
CDR3aa: CASSGYGRTVRKNYGYTF
len: 18
v_gene: TRBV9
abundance: .
j_gene: TRBJ1-2
d_gene: .

CDR3nt: TGTGCCAGCAGTCCTCCCGGGACAGCCTATGGCTACACCTTC
CDR3aa: CASSPPGTAYGYTF
len: 14
v_gene: TRBV5-4
abundance: .
j_gene: TRBJ1-2
d_gene: TRBD1

CDR3nt: TGTGCCAGCAGCTTGGGGGTACTCACCGTGGTGGGCTACACCTTC
CDR3aa: CASSLGVLTVVGYTF
len: 15
v_gene: TRBV5-6
abundance: few
j_gene: TRBJ1-2
d_gene: .

CDR3nt: TGTGCCAGTAGTGAGCGGACGGAAAAACTGTTTTTT
CDR3aa: CASSERTEKLFF
len: 12
v_gene: TRBV19
abundance: few
j_gene: TRBJ1-4
d_gene: .

CDR3nt: TGTGCCTGGAACCGTGGGGCTAGCGGGGCCAGCTCCTACAATGAGCAGTTCTTC
CDR3aa: CAWNRGASGASSYNEQFF
len: 18
v_gene: TRBV30
abundance: .
j_gene: TRBJ2-1
d_gene: TRBD2

CDR3nt: TGTGCCAGCAGCTTAGGGACAGGGAGTTTCTACGAGCAGTACTTC
CDR3aa: CASSLGTGSFYEQYF
len: 15
v_gene: TRBV7-9
abundance: few
j_gene: TRBJ2-7
d_gene: TRBD1

CDR3nt: TGTGCCTGGAATCAACTGAATCAGCCCCAGCATTTT
CDR3aa: CAWNQLNQPQHF
len: 12
v_gene: TRBV30
abundance: few
j_gene: TRBJ1-5
d_gene: .

CDR3nt: TGTGCCAGCAGCTTACAGGGGGAAAACACAGATACGCAGTATTTT
CDR3aa: CASSLQGENTDTQYF
len: 15
v_gene: TRBV7-3
abundance: few
j_gene: TRBJ2-3
d_gene: TRBD1

CDR3nt: TGTGCCAGCAGCGTAGCTACCAGGGGGCAAGAGACCCAGTACTTC
CDR3aa: CASSVATRGQETQYF
len: 15
v_gene: TRBV9
abundance: .
j_gene: TRBJ2-5
d_gene: TRBD1

CDR3nt: TGTGCCAGCAGTTACTCGTATGGACAGCCCTATGGCTACACCTTC
CDR3aa: CASSYSYGQPYGYTF
len: 15
v_gene: TRBV6-5
abundance: few
j_gene: TRBJ1-2
d_gene: .

CDR3nt: TGTGCCAGCAGCGTAGCCACTTTAGCGGGACTCGACGAGCAGTACTTC
CDR3aa: CASSVATLAGLDEQYF
len: 16
v_gene: TRBV9
abundance: .
j_gene: TRBJ2-7
d_gene: TRBD2

CDR3nt: TGTGCCAGCAGCTTAGTTGGCGGGACCACTAGAGAGCAGTTCTTC
CDR3aa: CASSLVGGTTREQFF
len: 15
v_gene: TRBV11-2
abundance: .
j_gene: TRBJ2-1
d_gene: .

CDR3nt: TGTGCCAGCAGTTTAGGTGGCGGGAGGGGAGAGACCCAGTACTTC
CDR3aa: CASSLGGGRGETQYF
len: 15
v_gene: TRBV27
abundance: .
j_gene: TRBJ2-5
d_gene: TRBD2

CDR3nt: TGTGCCAGCAGTGAATCTGGAAGGGGGCCCCTCGGGGCCCAGTACTTC
CDR3aa: CASSESGRGPLGAQYF
len: 16
v_gene: TRBV25-1
abundance: .
j_gene: TRBJ2-5
d_gene: TRBD1

CDR3nt: TGCAGTGCCCGCGGGGGCGGCGAGCAGTACTTC
CDR3aa: CSARGGGEQYF
len: 11
v_gene: TRBV20-1
abundance: few
j_gene: TRBJ2-7
d_gene: .

CDR3nt: TGTGCCAGCAGCGCTCGACAGGGCGGAGAGACCCAGTACTTC
CDR3aa: CASSARQGGETQYF
len: 14
v_gene: TRBV9
abundance: .
j_gene: TRBJ2-5
d_gene: TRBD1

CDR3nt: TGTGCCAGCAGTATCCCCCCGAACACTGAAGCTTTCTTT
CDR3aa: CASSIPPNTEAFF
len: 13
v_gene: TRBV6-5
abundance: .
j_gene: TRBJ1-1
d_gene: .

CDR3nt: TGTGCCAGCAGCGCCGAGCGGGGGGGCACAGATACGCAGTATTTT
CDR3aa: CASSAERGGTDTQYF
len: 15
v_gene: TRBV6-4
abundance: once
j_gene: TRBJ2-3
d_gene: TRBD2

CDR3nt: TGTGCCAGCAGCAAGATGGCGGGGGGGCCGCACAGCGAGACCCAGTACTTC
CDR3aa: CASSKMAGGPHSETQYF
len: 17
v_gene: TRBV9
abundance: .
j_gene: TRBJ2-5
d_gene: TRBD2

CDR3nt: TGTGCCAGCAGTCGTCGTCTCCAGGGTGGCTACGAGCAGTACTTC
CDR3aa: CASSRRLQGGYEQYF
len: 15
v_gene: TRBV27
abundance: few
j_gene: TRBJ2-7
d_gene: .

CDR3nt: TGTGCCTGGAGTGCCCAGGTGTGGGGTGAAGCTTTCTTT
CDR3aa: CAWSAQVWGEAFF
len: 13
v_gene: TRBV30
abundance: few
j_gene: TRBJ1-1
d_gene: .

CDR3nt: TGCGCCAGCAGCTTGGCCGCTAGCGGGCCCTACAATGAGCAGTTCTTC
CDR3aa: CASSLAASGPYNEQFF
len: 16
v_gene: TRBV5-1
abundance: few
j_gene: TRBJ2-1
d_gene: TRBD2

CDR3nt: TGTGCCATCAGTCCCGGGGGGAGGGAGCAGTACTTC
CDR3aa: CAISPGGREQYF
len: 12
v_gene: TRBV10-3
abundance: few
j_gene: TRBJ2-7
d_gene: TRBD2

CDR3nt: TGTGCCAGCAGTTCGGGGGGCTGGACAGATACGCAGTATTTT
CDR3aa: CASSSGGWTDTQYF
len: 14
v_gene: TRBV9
abundance: .
j_gene: TRBJ2-3
d_gene: .

CDR3nt: TGTGCCAGCAGCTCCCAAAGGGGCGGCTACACCTTC
CDR3aa: CASSSQRGGYTF
len: 12
v_gene: TRBV7-2
abundance: .
j_gene: TRBJ1-2
d_gene: .

CDR3nt: TGCGCCAGCAGCTTGAACCCGGACAGGAACTACGAGCAGTACTTC
CDR3aa: CASSLNPDRNYEQYF
len: 15
v_gene: TRBV5-1
abundance: .
j_gene: TRBJ2-7
d_gene: TRBD1

CDR3nt: TGCAGCGTTGGGACAGGGAACGAGCAGTACTTC
CDR3aa: CSVGTGNEQYF
len: 11
v_gene: TRBV29-1
abundance: few
j_gene: TRBJ2-7
d_gene: TRBD1

CDR3nt: TGTGCCAGTAGTATAGTTTTGAACAGACCGCAAGAGACCCAGTACTTC
CDR3aa: CASSIVLNRPQETQYF
len: 16
v_gene: TRBV19
abundance: few
j_gene: TRBJ2-5
d_gene: .

CDR3nt: TGCAGCGTTGGTGGGGGGACTAGGGACGAGCAGTACTTC
CDR3aa: CSVGGGTRDEQYF
len: 13
v_gene: TRBV29-1
abundance: few
j_gene: TRBJ2-7
d_gene: TRBD2